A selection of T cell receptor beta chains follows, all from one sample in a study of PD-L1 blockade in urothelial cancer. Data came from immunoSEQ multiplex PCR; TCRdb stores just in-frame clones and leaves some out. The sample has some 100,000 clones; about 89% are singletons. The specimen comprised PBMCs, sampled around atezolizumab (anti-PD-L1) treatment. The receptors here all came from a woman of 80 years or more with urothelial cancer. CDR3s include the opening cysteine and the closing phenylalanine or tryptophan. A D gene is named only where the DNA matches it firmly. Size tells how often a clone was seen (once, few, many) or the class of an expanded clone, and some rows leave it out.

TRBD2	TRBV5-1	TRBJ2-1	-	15	TGCGCCAGCAGTGGACTAGCGGGTTCCTACAATGAGCAGTTCTTC	CASSGLAGSYNEQFF
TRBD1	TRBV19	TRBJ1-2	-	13	TGTGCCAGTAGTACGACAGGGACCTATGGCTACACCTTC	CASSTTGTYGYTF
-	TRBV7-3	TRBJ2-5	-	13	TGTGCCAGCAGCTTCTCAGGGGAAGAGACCCAGTACTTC	CASSFSGEETQYF
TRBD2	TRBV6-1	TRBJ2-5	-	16	TGTGCCAGCAGTGAAAGCGGGGGGGCGTTTCCTGAGACCCAGTACTTC	CASSESGGAFPETQYF
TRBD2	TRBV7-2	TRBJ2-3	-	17	TGTGCCAGCAGCTTAGCGGGACTAGCGGGAGGGGGAGATACGCAGTATTTT	CASSLAGLAGGGDTQYF
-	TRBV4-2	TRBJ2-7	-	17	TGTGCCAGCAGCCAAGTCCTCCTGGGGACCCGCGGGGACGAGCAGTACTTC	CASSQVLLGTRGDEQYF
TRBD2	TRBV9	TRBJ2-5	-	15	TGTGCCAGCAGCGTAGGTCCGGGAGGGAGCGAGACCCAGTACTTC	CASSVGPGGSETQYF
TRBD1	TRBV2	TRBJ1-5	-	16	TGTGCCAGCAGTGAAGGGGACAGGGTAGACGGTCAGCCCCAGCATTTT	CASSEGDRVDGQPQHF
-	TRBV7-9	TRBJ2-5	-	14	TGTGCCAGCAGCATAGGAGGCGCGGGGGAGACCCAGTACTTC	CASSIGGAGETQYF
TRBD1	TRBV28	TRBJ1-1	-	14	TGTGCCACCTCAGGGGGTTCGGCTAACACTGAAGCTTTCTTT	CATSGGSANTEAFF
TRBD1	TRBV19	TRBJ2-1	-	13	TGTGCCACTAAACAGGGGTGGACCCATGAGCAGTTCTTC	CATKQGWTHEQFF
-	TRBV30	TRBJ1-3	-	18	TGTGCCTGGAGTCAACTAGGGCCTGGCAGGTCCTCTGGAAACACCATATATTTT	CAWSQLGPGRSSGNTIYF
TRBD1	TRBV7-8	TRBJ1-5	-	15	TGTGCCAGCAGATCCGGACAGGGCGGCAATCAGCCCCAGCATTTT	CASRSGQGGNQPQHF
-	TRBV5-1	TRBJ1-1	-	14	TGCGCCAGCAGCTTGGAGATTGCGGGCACTGAAGCTTTCTTT	CASSLEIAGTEAFF
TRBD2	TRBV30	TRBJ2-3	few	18	TGTGCCTGGAGTGTACGAATGTCCAAAGCGGGAGGGGGTGATACGCAGTATTTT	CAWSVRMSKAGGGDTQYF
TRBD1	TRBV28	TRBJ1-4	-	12	TGTGCCAGCAAGACAGGGCTTGAAAAACTGTTTTTT	CASKTGLEKLFF
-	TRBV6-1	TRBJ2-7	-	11	TGTGCCAGCAGTCCCTACTACGAGCAGTACTTC	CASSPYYEQYF
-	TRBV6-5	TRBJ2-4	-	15	TGTGCCAGCAGTTACTCATCAACAGCAGAAAACATTCAGTACTTC	CASSYSSTAENIQYF
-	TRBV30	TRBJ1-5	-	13	TGTGCCTGGAGTAGAGTGAGCAATCAGCCCCAGCATTTT	CAWSRVSNQPQHF
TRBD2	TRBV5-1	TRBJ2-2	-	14	TGCGCCAGCAGGAGCGGGGCGAACACCGGGGAGCTGTTTTTT	CASRSGANTGELFF
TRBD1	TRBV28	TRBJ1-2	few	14	TGTGCCACACTCTCCGGACAGGTCCTATATGGCTACACCTTC	CATLSGQVLYGYTF
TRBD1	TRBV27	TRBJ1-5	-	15	TGTGCCAGCAGTAAAGGACAGGGCCCGAATCAGCCCCAGCATTTT	CASSKGQGPNQPQHF
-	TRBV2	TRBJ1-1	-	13	TGTGCCAGCAGGAGAGACAAGAACACTGAAGCTTTCTTT	CASRRDKNTEAFF
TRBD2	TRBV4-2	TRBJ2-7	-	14	TGTGCCAGCAGCCAAGAATGGACTAGCGCCGAGCAGTACTTC	CASSQEWTSAEQYF
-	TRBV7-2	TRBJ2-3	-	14	TGTGCCAGCAGCTTATCGAGCGGCACAGATACGCAGTATTTT	CASSLSSGTDTQYF
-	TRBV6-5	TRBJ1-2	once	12	TGTGCCAGCAGTCCAGGGAACTATGGCTACACCTTC	CASSPGNYGYTF
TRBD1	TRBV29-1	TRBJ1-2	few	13	TGCAGCGCTCTAGGGGGCAGCATCTATGGCTACACCTTC	CSALGGSIYGYTF